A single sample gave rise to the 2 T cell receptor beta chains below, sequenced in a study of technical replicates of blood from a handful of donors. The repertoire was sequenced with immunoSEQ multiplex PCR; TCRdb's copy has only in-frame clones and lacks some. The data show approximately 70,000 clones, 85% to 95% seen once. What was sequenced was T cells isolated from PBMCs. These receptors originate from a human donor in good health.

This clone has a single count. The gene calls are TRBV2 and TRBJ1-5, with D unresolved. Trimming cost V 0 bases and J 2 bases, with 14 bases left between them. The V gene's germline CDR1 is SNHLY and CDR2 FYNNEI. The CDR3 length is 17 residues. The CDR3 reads CASSEALGQVRNQPQHF. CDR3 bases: TGTGCCAGCAGTGAAGCGCTTGGTCAGGTCCGCAATCAGCCCCAGCATTTT.

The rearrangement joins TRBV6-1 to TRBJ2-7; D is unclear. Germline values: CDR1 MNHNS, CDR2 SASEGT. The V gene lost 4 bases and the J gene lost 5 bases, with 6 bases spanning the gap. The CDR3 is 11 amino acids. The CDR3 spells CASSVADEQYF. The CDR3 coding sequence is TGTGCCAGCAGTGTGGCGGACGAGCAGTACTTC.